The sequence of this T cell receptor beta chain was determined in a study of control samples from healthy donors and cancer patients. CDR1 LGHNA and CDR2 YSLEER come from the germline V gene. V shed 4 bases and J shed 3 bases, with 10 bases lying between them. This CDR3 comprises 13 residues. TCRdb's table, derived via immunoSEQ multiplex PCR, lists solely in-frame clones and lacks some. The sample lists 95,000 to 150,000 clones; around 86% were seen once. The receptor was isolated from a man in his forties or fifties in good health. V is TRBV4-3 and J is TRBJ2-7; no clear D gene. The sample taken for sequencing was blood. CDR3 bases: TGCGCCAGCAGCCTGAGACCGAACTACGAGCAGTACTTC. Encoded protein: CASSLRPNYEQYF.